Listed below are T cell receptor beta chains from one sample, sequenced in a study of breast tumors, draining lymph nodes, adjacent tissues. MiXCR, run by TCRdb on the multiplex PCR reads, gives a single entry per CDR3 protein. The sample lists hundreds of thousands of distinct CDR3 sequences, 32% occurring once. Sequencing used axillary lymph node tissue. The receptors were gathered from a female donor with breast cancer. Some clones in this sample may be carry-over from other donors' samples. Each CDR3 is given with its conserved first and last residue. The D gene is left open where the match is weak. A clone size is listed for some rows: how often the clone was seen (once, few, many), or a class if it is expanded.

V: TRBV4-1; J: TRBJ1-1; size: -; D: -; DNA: TGCGCCAGCAGCCAAGATTACGGGGAGGTGAACACTGAAGCTTTCTTT; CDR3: CASSQDYGEVNTEAFF
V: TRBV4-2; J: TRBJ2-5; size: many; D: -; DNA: TGTGCCAGCAGCCAAGAAAGCCTGCGGGTGAGGGCTCCGCACCAAGAGACCCAGTACTTC; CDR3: CASSQESLRVRAPHQETQYF
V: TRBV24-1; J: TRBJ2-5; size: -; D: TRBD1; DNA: TGTGCCACCAGGGACAGGGGCAGTTGGGAAGAGACCCAGTACTTC; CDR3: CATRDRGSWEETQYF
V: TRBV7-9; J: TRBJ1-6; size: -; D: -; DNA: TGTGCCAGCAGCCCCCCCACCGGGACAAGTAATTCACCCCTCCACTTT; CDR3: CASSPPTGTSNSPLHF
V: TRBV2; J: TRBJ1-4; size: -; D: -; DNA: TGTGCCAGCAGTGAAGAGAGAGTTACTAATGAAAAACTGTTTTTT; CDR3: CASSEERVTNEKLFF
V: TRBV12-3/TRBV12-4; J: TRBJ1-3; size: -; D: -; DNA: TGTGCCAGCACCCTGCGGGGATCAGGAAACACCATATATTTT; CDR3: CASTLRGSGNTIYF
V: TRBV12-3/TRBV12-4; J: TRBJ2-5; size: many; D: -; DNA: TGTGCCAGCACCAAGGGCTGGGAGACCCAGTACTTC; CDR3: CASTKGWETQYF
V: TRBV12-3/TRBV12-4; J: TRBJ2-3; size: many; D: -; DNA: TGTGCCAGCAGTCCAGGAGGGAGAGGGGACACAGATACGCAGTATTTT; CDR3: CASSPGGRGDTDTQYF
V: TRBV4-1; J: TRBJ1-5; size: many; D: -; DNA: TGCGCCAGCAGTCCCGGGCCTATCGTCGGGACCCAGCATTTT; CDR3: CASSPGPIVGTQHF
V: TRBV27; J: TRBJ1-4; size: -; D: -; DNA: TGTGCCAGCAGTGAGGGGGGCGATGAAAAACTGTTTTTT; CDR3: CASSEGGDEKLFF
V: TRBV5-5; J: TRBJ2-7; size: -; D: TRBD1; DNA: TGTGCCAGCAGCTTGATGGACAGGGGGCCACCCTACGAGCAGTACTTC; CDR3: CASSLMDRGPPYEQYF
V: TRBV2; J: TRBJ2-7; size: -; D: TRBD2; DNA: TGTGCCAGCAGTGGACGAAACCAGCGGGAGGGCTACGAGCAGTACTTC; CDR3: CASSGRNQREGYEQYF
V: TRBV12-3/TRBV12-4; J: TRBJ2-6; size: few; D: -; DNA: TGTGCCAGCAGTTTCGGCGGGGCGTCTGGGGCCAACGTCCTGACTTTC; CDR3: CASSFGGASGANVLTF
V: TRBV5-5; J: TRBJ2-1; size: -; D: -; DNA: TGTGCCAGCACATCTTACAATGAGCAGTTCTTC; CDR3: CASTSYNEQFF
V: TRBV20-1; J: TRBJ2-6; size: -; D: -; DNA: TGCAGTGCTCAGAAGGGGCGCGGGCTGTGCTCTGGGGCCAACGTCCTGACTTTC; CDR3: CSAQKGRGLCSGANVLTF
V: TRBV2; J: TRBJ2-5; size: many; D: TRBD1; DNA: TGTGCCAGCAGTGAAGGAGGGGGCGGAGAGACCCAGTACTTC; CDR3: CASSEGGGGETQYF